The clone carrying this T cell receptor (beta chain) was recorded a few times. Everyone who donated was a healthy Caucasian. The record originates from a study of identical twins. Unique molecular identifiers were in the cDNA, with template-switch universal primer binding. Using its own MiXCR run on the 5' RACE reads, TCRdb lists one record per CDR3 protein. The data hold 310,000 or so distinct CDR3 sequences, with over 8.5% observed a single time. Germline V gene data show CDR1 as MRHNA and CDR2 as SNTAGT. The CDR3 totals 15 residues. V lost 6 bases and J lost 0, with 11 bases in between. The same sample was also used in a study of yellow fever vaccine responses in identical twins.

The TCR sequence derives from a woman in her late teens or twenties in good health. This rearrangement joins TRBV6-4 to TRBJ2-2; possibly TRBD1 for D (6 bases). The sample was CD8+ T cells sorted from blood. CDR3 loop: CASRDRPANTGELFF. The CDR3 DNA follows: TGTGCCAGCAGAGACAGGCCGGCGAACACCGGGGAGCTGTTTTTT.